This section outlines one T cell receptor (beta chain) sequence together with its context. Its antigen is unidentified. These data are taken from a study of T cells after yellow fever vaccination. Study results and limitations: Boosting was followed by the reappearance of most primary-vaccination clones (about 97% CD4, 88% CD8). Clonotypes appearing in both CD4 and CD8 compartments existed, and their share was small.

5'RACE template switching generated TCR cDNA, adding a universal primer site and UMIs. TCRdb called the 5' RACE reads again in MiXCR, with one record for every CDR3 protein. The repertoire consists of 500,000 to 700,000 distinct CDR3 sequences, with 15% to 20% occurring once and the leading ten covering roughly an eighth. The CDR3 length is 11 residues. Trimming cost V 3 bases and J 5 bases, with 5 bases left between them. Germline CDR1 ENHRY, CDR2 SYGVKD. The TCR sequence derives from a man between 25 and 39 years old who received the YFV17D yellow fever vaccine. The sample in question was PBMCs, obtained 15 days after the yellow fever booster vaccination. The chain joins TRBV10-3 to TRBJ2-7; D gene uncertain. CDR3 sequence (DNA): TGTGCCATCAGTGAAACCCACGAGCAGTACTTC. The encoded protein is CAISETHEQYF.